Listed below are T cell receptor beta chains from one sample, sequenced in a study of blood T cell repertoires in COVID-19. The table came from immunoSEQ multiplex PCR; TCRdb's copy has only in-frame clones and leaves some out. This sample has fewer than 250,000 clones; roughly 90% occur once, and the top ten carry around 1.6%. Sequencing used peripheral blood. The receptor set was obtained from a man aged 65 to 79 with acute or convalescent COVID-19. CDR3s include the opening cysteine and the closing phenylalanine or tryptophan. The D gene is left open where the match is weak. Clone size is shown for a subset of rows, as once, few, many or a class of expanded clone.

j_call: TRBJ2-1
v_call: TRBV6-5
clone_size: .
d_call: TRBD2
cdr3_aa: CASKGLAGGGRIF
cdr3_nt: TGTGCCAGTAAGGGGCTAGCGGGAGGCGGCCGAATCTTC

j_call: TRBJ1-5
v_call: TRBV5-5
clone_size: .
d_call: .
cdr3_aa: CASSLGAFSNQPQHF
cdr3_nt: TGTGCCAGCAGCCTCGGAGCTTTTAGCAATCAGCCCCAGCATTTT

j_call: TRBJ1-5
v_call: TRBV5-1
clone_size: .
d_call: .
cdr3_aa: CASSSGPGQPQHF
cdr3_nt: TGCGCCAGCAGCTCGGGTCCTGGTCAGCCCCAGCATTTT

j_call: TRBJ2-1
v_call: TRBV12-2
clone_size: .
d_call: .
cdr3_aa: CASRTTDGVVTGVSYNEQFF
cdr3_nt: TGTGCAAGTCGCACAACGGACGGTGTCGTTACGGGAGTCTCCTACAATGAGCAGTTCTTC

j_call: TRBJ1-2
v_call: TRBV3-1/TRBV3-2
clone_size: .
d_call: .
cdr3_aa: CASSQDGSGRNYGYTF
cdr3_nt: TGTGCCAGCAGCCAAGATGGCTCAGGGCGGAACTATGGCTACACCTTC

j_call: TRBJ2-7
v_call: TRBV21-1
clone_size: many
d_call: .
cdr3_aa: CASSKWTTGLAGDEQYF
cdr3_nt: TGTGCCAGCAGCAAATGGACCACAGGACTAGCGGGAGATGAGCAGTACTTC

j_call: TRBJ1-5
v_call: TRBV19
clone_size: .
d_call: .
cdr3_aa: CASSNQGSNQPQHF
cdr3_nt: TGTGCCAGTAGTAATCAGGGTAGCAATCAGCCCCAGCATTTT

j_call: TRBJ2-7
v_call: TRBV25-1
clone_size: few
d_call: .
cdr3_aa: CASSRTGLTYEQYF
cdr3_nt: TGTGCCAGCAGTAGAACAGGGCTCACCTACGAGCAGTACTTC

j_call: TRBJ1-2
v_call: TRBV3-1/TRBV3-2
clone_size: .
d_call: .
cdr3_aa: CASSPWGSYGYTF
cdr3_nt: TGTGCCAGCAGCCCGTGGGGCAGCTATGGCTACACCTTC

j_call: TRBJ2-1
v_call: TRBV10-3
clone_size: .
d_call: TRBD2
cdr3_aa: CAISESTGGTYNEQFF
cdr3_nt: TGTGCCATCAGTGAGTCGACCGGGGGGACCTACAATGAGCAGTTCTTC

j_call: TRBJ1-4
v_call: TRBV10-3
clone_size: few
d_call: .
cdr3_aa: CAISEQSGRFEKLFF
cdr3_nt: TGTGCCATCAGTGAACAGTCCGGAAGGTTTGAAAAACTGTTTTTT

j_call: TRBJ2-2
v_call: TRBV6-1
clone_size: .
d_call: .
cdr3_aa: CASSDSTGGVGELFF
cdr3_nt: TGTGCCAGCAGTGATAGTACAGGGGGGGTCGGGGAGCTGTTTTTT

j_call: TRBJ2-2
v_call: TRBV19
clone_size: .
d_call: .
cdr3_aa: CASSITLPAGELFF
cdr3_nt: TGTGCCAGTAGTATTACTCTACCTGCCGGGGAGCTGTTTTTT

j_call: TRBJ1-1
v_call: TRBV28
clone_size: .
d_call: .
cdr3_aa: CASSSRNTEAFF
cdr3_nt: TGTGCCAGCAGCTCCAGGAACACTGAAGCTTTCTTT

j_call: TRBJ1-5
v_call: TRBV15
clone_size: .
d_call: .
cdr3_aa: CATSREAPTVDRSNQPQHF
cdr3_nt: TGTGCCACCAGCAGAGAGGCGCCGACAGTGGATCGTAGCAATCAGCCCCAGCATTTT

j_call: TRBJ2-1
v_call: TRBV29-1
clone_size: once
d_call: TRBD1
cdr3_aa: CSVDRGQGVDEQFF
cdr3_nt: TGCAGCGTTGATAGGGGACAGGGTGTCGATGAGCAGTTCTTC

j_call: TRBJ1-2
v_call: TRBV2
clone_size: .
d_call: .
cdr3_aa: CASSDRANYGYTF
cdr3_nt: TGTGCCAGCAGTGACAGGGCAAACTATGGCTACACCTTC

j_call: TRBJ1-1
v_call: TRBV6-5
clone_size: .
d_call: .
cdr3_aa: CASSFGSDTEAFF
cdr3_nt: TGTGCCAGCAGTTTCGGTAGCGACACTGAAGCTTTCTTT

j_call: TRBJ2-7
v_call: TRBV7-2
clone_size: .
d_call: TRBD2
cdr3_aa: CASSLAGGYEQYF
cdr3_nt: TGTGCCAGCAGCTTAGCGGGAGGGTACGAGCAGTACTTC

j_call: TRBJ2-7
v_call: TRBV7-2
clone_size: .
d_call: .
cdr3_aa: CASSLVTGDYEQYF
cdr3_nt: TGTGCCAGCAGCTTAGTGACAGGCGACTACGAGCAGTACTTC

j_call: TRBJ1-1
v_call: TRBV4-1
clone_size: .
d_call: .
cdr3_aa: CASSQDPRGSNTEAFF
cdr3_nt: TGCGCCAGCAGCCAAGATCCCAGGGGCTCGAACACTGAAGCTTTCTTT

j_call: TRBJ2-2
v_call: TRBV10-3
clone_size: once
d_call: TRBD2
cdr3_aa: CAIRKSGSDTGELFF
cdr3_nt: TGTGCCATCAGGAAAAGCGGGAGCGACACCGGGGAGCTGTTTTTT

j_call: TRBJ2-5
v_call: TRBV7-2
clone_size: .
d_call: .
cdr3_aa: CASGQPRETQYF
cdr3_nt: TGTGCCAGCGGACAGCCAAGAGAGACCCAGTACTTC

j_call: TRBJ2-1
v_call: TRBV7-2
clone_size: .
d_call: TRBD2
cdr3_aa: CASSRNRLGGNEQFF
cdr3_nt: TGTGCCAGCAGCCGCAACCGACTCGGGGGGAATGAGCAGTTCTTC

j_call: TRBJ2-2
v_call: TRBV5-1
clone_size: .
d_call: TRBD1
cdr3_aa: CASSLGQGGTGELFF
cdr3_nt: TGCGCCAGCAGCTTGGGACAGGGTGGCACCGGGGAGCTGTTTTTT

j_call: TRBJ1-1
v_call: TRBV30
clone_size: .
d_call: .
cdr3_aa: CAWKTRERYTEAFF
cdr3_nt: TGTGCCTGGAAAACCCGGGAGAGATACACTGAAGCTTTCTTT

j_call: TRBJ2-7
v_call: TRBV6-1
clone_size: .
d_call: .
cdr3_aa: CASSEDVRSYEQYF
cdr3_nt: TGTGCCAGCAGTGAAGATGTCAGATCCTACGAGCAGTACTTC

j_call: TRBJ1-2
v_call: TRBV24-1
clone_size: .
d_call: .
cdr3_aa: CATSDTGIAGYTF
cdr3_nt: TGTGCCACCAGTGATACGGGAATCGCGGGCTACACCTTC

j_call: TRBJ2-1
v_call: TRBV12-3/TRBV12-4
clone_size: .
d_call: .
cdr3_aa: CASTSGQRDEQFF
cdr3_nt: TGTGCCAGCACTTCTGGGCAGAGAGATGAGCAGTTCTTC

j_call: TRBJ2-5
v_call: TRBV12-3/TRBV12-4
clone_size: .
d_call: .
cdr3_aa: CASRGSETQYF
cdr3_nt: TGTGCCAGCAGGGGCTCAGAGACCCAGTACTTC

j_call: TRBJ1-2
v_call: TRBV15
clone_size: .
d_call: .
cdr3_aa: CATSRALIFRGHDGYTF
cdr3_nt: TGTGCCACCAGCAGAGCCCTTATATTTCGGGGTCACGATGGCTACACCTTC

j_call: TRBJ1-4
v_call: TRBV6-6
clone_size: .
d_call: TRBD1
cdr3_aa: CASSGGTGFNEKLFF
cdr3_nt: TGTGCCAGCAGTGGGGGGACAGGGTTTAATGAAAAACTGTTTTTT

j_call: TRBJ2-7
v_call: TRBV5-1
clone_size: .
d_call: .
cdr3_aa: CASSPLGGAAYEQYF
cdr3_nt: TGCGCCAGCAGCCCGCTAGGCGGCGCGGCCTACGAGCAGTACTTC

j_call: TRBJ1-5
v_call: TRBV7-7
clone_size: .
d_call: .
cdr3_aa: CASSPEGHGTNQPQHF
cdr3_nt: TGTGCTAGCAGCCCCGAGGGTCATGGTACCAATCAGCCCCAGCATTTT

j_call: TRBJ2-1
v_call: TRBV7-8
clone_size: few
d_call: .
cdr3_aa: CASGRHNEQFF
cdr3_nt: TGTGCCAGTGGGAGACACAATGAGCAGTTCTTC

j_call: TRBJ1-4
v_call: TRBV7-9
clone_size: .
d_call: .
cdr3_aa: CASSLTTGSYNEKLFF
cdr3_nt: TGTGCCAGCAGCTTGACAACAGGGAGCTATAATGAAAAACTGTTTTTT

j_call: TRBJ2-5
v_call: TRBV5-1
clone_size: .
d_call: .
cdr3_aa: CASSLALQETQYF
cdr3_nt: TGCGCCAGCAGCCTGGCGTTACAAGAGACCCAGTACTTC

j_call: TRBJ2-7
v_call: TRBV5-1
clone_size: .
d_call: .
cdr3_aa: CASSLGVTDTSEQYF
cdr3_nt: TGCGCCAGCAGCTTGGGGGTGACGGACACCTCCGAGCAGTACTTC

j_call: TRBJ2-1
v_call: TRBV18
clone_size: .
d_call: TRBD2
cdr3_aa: CASSPSSGSKYEQFF
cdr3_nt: TGTGCCAGCTCACCTTCCAGCGGGAGTAAGTATGAGCAGTTCTTC

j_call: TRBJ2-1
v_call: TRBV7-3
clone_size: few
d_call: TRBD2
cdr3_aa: CASSSLAGGRNEQFF
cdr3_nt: TGTGCCAGCAGCTCACTAGCGGGAGGCCGCAATGAGCAGTTCTTC

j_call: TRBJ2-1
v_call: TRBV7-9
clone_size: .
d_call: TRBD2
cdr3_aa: CASSLPLRLAGGHNEQFF
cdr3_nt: TGTGCCAGCAGCTTACCATTAAGACTAGCGGGAGGGCACAATGAGCAGTTCTTC

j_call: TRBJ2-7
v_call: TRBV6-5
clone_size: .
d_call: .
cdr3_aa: CASRSPRLGSYEQYF
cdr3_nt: TGTGCCAGCCGATCTCCAAGACTAGGCAGCTACGAGCAGTACTTC

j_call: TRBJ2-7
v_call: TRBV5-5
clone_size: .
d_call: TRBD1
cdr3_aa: CASSSPDRGSYEQYF
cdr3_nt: TGTGCCAGCAGCTCGCCGGACAGGGGGTCCTACGAGCAGTACTTC

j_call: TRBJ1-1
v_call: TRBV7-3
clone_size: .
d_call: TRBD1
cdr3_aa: CASSPGGNTEAFF
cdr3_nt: TGTGCCAGCAGCCCAGGGGGAAACACTGAAGCTTTCTTT

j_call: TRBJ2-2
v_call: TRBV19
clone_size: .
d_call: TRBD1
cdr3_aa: CASSIQAGGLTGELFF
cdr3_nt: TGTGCCAGTAGTATCCAGGCAGGGGGCTTAACCGGGGAGCTGTTTTTT